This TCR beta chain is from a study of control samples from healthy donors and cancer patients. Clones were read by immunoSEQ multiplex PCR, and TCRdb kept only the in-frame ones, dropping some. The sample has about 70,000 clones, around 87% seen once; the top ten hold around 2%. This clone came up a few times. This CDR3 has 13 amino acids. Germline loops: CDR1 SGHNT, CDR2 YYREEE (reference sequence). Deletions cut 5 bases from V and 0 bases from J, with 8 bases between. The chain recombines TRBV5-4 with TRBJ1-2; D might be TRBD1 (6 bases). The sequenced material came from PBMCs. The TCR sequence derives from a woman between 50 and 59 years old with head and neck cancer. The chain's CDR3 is CASRQGANYGYTF. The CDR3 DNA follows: TGTGCCAGCAGACAGGGCGCTAACTATGGCTACACCTTC. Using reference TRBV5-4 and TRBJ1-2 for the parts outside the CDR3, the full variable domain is ETGVTQSPTHLIKTRGQQVTLRCSSQSGHNTVSWYQQALGQGPQFIFQYYREEENGRGNFPPRFSGLQFPNYSSELNVNALELDDSALYLCASRQGANYGYTFGSGTRLTVV.